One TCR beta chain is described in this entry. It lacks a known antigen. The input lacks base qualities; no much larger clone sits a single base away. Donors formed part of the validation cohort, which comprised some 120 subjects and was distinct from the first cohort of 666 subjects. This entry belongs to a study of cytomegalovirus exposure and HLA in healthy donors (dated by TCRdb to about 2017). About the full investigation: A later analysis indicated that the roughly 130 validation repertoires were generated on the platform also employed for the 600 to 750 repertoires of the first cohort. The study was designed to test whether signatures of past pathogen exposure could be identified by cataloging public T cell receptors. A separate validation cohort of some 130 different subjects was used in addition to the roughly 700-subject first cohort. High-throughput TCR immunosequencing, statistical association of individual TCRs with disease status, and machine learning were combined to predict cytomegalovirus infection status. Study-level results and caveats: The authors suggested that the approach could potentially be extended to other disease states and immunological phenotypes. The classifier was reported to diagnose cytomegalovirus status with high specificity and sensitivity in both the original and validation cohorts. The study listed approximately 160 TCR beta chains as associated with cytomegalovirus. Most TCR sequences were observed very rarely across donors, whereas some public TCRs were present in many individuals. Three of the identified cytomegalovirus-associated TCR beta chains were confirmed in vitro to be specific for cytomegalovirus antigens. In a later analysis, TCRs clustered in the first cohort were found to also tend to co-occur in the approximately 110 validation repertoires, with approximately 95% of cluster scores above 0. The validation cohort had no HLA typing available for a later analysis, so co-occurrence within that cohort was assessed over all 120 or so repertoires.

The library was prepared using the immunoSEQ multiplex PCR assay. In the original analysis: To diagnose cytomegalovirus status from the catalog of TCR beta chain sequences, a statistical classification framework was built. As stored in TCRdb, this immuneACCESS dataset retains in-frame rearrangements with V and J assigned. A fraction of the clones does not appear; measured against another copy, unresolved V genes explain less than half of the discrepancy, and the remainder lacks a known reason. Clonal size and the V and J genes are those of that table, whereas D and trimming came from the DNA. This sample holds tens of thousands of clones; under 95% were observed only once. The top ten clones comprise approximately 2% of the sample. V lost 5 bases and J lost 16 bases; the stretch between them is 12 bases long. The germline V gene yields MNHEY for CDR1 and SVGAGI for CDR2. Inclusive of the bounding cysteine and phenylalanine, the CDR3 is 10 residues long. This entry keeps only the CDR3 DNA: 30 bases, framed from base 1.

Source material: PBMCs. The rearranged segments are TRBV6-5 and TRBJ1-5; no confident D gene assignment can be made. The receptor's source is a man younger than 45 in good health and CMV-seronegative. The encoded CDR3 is CASSEAQYHF. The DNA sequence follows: TGTGCCAGCAGTGAAGCGCAATATCATTTT.